Each of the 9 T cell receptor beta chains below was sequenced from the same sample in a study of blood T cell repertoires in COVID-19 (dated by TCRdb to 2020 to 2021). The library was made by the immunoSEQ multiplex PCR assay. The clones in this table, taken by TCRdb from immuneACCESS, are in-frame only. Not every clone is retained; where verified, under half of the shortfall comes from an unresolved V gene, and the cause of the rest is unknown. The table for this sample lists about 65,000 clones; approximately 93% of them were counted only once. Approximately 2.9% of the sample goes to the ten largest clones. The sample was peripheral blood. Source of these receptors: a man aged 70-80 years with active COVID-19.

V usage is TRBV29-1 and J usage is TRBJ1-2; 12 nucleotides match TRBD1. V was clipped by 6 bases and J by 3 bases; unmatched bases: 2. The germline CDR1 and CDR2 sequences are SQVTM and ANQGSEA. The CDR3 spans 13 residues. In DNA form, the CDR3 reads TGCAGCGTGGGACAGGGGGCCCACTATGGCTACACCTTC. Translating gives CSVGQGAHYGYTF.

The rearrangement joins TRBV3-1 (or the pseudogene TRBV3-2) to TRBJ1-3; TRBD1 agrees at 7 bases. Germline assignment: CDR1 LGHDT and CDR2 YNNKEL (reference sequence). Losses at the gene ends were 1 base for V and 6 bases for J; bases not matched to a gene: 6. The CDR3 sequence is 15 residues long. The CDR3 reads CASSQADRVVNTIYF. The CDR3 nucleotides are TGTGCCAGCAGCCAAGCAGACAGGGTCGTAAACACCATATATTTT.

This chain uses TRBV7-3 with TRBJ2-5; the D gene is possibly TRBD2 (5 bases). Germline lookup yields CDR1 SGHTA and CDR2 FQGTGA. The CDR3 totals 20 residues. Trimming took 5 bases from V and 3 from J, leaving 31 bases between them. The CDR3 nucleotides are TGTGCCAGCAGCCCCCCTTTGTCGGGGAATTATCGAGGAAACAAAGAGACCCAGTACTTC. Translating it yields CASSPPLSGNYRGNKETQYF.

V and J are TRBV6-5 and TRBJ2-7; a weak D match, TRBD1 (6 bases). V was shortened by 7 bases and J by 3 bases, with 13 bases between the two germline ends. The CDR3 covers 13 residues. CDR1 MNHEY and CDR2 SVGAGI come from the germline V gene. The CDR3 DNA sequence: TGTGCCAGCACAGGGGCCTTTTTCTACGAGCAGTACGTC. This encodes CASTGAFFYEQYV.

The chain combines TRBV12-5 with TRBJ2-3, with 7 bases matching TRBD2. The trim removed 3 bases at V and 2 bases at J, leaving 2 bases unmatched. Germline V CDR1 and CDR2: LGHNT, FRNRAP. The CDR3 spans 14 residues. CDR3 DNA sequence: TGTGCTAGTGGTTTACGGGGGGACACAGATACGCAGTATTTT. Amino acid sequence: CASGLRGDTDTQYF.

The chain couples TRBV25-1 to TRBJ1-2; 8 bases align to TRBD1. V lost 4 bases, J lost 7 bases, and 11 bases stayed unmatched. Germline V CDR1 and CDR2: MGHDK, SYGVNS. The CDR3 runs to 15 residues. As DNA, the CDR3 is TGTGCCAGCAGTGCCAGGGGGCAGGGGGCGCGTGGCTACACCTTC. It specifies CASSARGQGARGYTF.

V is TRBV5-5 and J is TRBJ1-1; 8 bases agree with TRBD1. This CDR3 spans 15 amino acids. Germline loops: CDR1 SGHKS, CDR2 YYEKEE (reference sequence). V trimming: 0 bases; J trimming: 0 bases; junction bases outside the gene matches: 1. CDR3 nucleotides: TGTGCCAGCAGCTTGGCAGGGGGCATGAACACTGAAGCTTTCTTT. Amino acid sequence: CASSLAGGMNTEAFF.

This clone has a single count. The chain is built from TRBV6-1 and TRBJ1-2; TRBD1 matches 7 bases. V shed 6 bases and J 8 bases; nucleotides not matched to a gene: 6. This CDR3 has 12 residues. The germline CDR1 and CDR2 sequences are MNHNS and SASEGT. This chain's CDR3 is CASRPTGSGYTF. CDR3 coding DNA: TGTGCCAGCAGACCGACAGGGTCCGGCTACACCTTC.

This clone was seen a single time. The CDR3 coding sequence is TGTGCCAGCAGCCACCCGCCCAATGGGGCCGAGCAGTACGTC. Its protein is CASSHPPNGAEQYV. V and J are TRBV6-5 and TRBJ2-7; a possible D gene is TRBD1 (5 bases). Germline V gene sequence: CDR1 MNHEY, CDR2 SVGAGI. This CDR3 is 14 amino acids long. V lost 6 bases to trimming and J lost 6 bases, with 18 bases between them.